This T cell receptor (beta chain) appears in the sequencing data of a study of radiation and T cells in renal cell carcinoma. Study conclusions and caveats: Baseline intratumoral clonotype presence is unknown without pretreatment biopsies. From baseline, blood top tumor clonotypes peaked at 2 weeks post-radiation.

The method was immunoSEQ multiplex PCR; TCRdb's version includes in-frame clones alone and lacks a portion of them. Of 130,000 to 150,000 clones listed, about 86% are singletons. The V gene's germline CDR1 is MNHNY and CDR2 SVGAGI (reference sequence). The length of the CDR3 is 16 residues. The J segment lost 3 bases and the V segment lost 6 bases, leaving 11 bases of the junction unmatched. Notes on this clone: Its specificity is not known.

Specified time point: blood 4 weeks post-SBRT, at nephrectomy. The sample's treatment: 15 Gy SBRT to primary tumor, nephrectomy 4 weeks later. Blood was sampled at baseline, 2 weeks and 4 weeks after SBRT. The tumor was a clear cell renal cell carcinoma. The J gene is TRBJ2-3, the V gene TRBV6-6; 8 bases match TRBD1. The source of this sequence is a woman aged 50 to 60 with renal cell carcinoma. The specimen was blood, collected from a patient whose treatment included radiotherapy and nephrectomy. The CDR3 DNA sequence: TGTGCCAGCAGCGCTGATGGACAGGGAATGACAGATACGCAGTATTTT. Translated, it gives CASSADGQGMTDTQYF.